This T cell receptor beta chain was obtained from a study of blood T cell repertoires in COVID-19. Study members were between 18 and 89 years old and lived in approximately 25 US regions. Clinical histories supplied by participants themselves formed the basis of cohort assignment. Either two negative PCRs, clearance, or symptom resolution qualified Cohort 3 donors as recovered. CDR3 size: 12 residues. Trimming left V 3 bases short and J 6 bases short, with 6 bases between. CDR1 is LGHDT, CDR2 YNNKEL, per germline (reference sequence). Original methodology: Nucleated cell counts were estimated from reference gene primer amplification. Sequencing used immunoSEQ multiplex PCR; TCRdb keeps in-frame clones, though not all of them. That table supplies the V and J calls and clone size; D and trimming were determined from the DNA. The data show under 350,000 clones, with about nine tenths seen just once and approximately 2.4% held by the top ten.

This sequence was found in a woman aged 18-29 years who had recovered from COVID-19. Sequenced sample: PBMCs or T cells enriched from blood (not recorded which). The chain recombines TRBV3-1 (or the pseudogene TRBV3-2) with TRBJ2-1; D uncertain. The CDR3 spells CASSQFINEQFF. DNA of the CDR3: TGTGCCAGCAGCCAGTTCATCAATGAGCAGTTCTTC.